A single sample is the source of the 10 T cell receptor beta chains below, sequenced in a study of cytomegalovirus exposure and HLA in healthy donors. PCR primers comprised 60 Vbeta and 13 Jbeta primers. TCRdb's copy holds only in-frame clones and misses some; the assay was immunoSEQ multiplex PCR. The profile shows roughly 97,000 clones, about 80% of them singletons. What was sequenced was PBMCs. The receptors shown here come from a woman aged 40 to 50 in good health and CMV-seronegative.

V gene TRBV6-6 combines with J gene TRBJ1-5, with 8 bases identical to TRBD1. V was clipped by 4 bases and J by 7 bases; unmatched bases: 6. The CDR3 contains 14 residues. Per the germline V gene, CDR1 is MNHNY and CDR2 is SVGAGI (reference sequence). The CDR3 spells CASSSRTGSQPQHF. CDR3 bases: TGTGCCAGCAGTTCCCGGACAGGGTCCCAGCCCCAGCATTTT.

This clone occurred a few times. This CDR3 is CASSLAMQGASGNTIYF. As DNA, the CDR3 is TGTGCCAGCAGCTTAGCGATGCAGGGGGCCTCTGGAAACACCATATATTTT. This chain connects TRBV7-8 to TRBJ1-3, with TRBD1 identical over 8 bases. The CDR3 sequence is 17 residues long. Germline-derived CDR1 and CDR2 are SGHVS and FQNEAQ. With 0 bases clipped from V and 0 bases from J, the junction kept 4 bases outside the gene matches.

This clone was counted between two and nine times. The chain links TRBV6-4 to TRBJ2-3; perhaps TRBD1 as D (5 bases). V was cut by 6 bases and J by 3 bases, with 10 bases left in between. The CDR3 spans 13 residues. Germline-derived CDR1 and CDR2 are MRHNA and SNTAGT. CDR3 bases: TGTGCCAGCAGCGCCAAGGGGACAGATACGCAGTATTTT. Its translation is CASSAKGTDTQYF.

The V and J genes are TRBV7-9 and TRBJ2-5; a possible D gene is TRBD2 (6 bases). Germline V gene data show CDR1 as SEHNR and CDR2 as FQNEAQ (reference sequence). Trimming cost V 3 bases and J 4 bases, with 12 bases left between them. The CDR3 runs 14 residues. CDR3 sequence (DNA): TGTGCCAGCAGCTTCATGGGGGGAGGAGAGACCCAGTACTTC. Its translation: CASSFMGGGETQYF.

In nucleotides, the CDR3 is TGTGCCAGCAGTTTAAATCCTACAGTGTTAGCTGAAGCTTTCTTT. It is translated as CASSLNPTVLAEAFF. V usage is TRBV28 and J usage is TRBJ1-1; D is unresolved. The V gene's germline CDR1 is MDHEN and CDR2 SYDVKM. The V gene lost 2 bases and the J gene lost 6 bases, with 16 bases spanning the gap. This CDR3 region has 15 residues.

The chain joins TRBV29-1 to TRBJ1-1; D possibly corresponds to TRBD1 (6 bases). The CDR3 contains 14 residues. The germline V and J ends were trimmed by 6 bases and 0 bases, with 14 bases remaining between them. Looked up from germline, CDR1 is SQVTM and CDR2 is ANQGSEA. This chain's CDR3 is CSVQSGTMNTEAFF. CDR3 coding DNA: TGCAGCGTGCAGTCAGGGACAATGAACACTGAAGCTTTCTTT.

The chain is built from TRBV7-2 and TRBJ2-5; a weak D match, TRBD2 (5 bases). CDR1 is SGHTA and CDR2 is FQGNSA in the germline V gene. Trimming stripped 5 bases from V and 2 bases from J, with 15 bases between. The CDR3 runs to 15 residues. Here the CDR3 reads CASSPSLQEQETQYF. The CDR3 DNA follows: TGTGCCAGCAGCCCTAGCCTTCAAGAACAAGAGACCCAGTACTTC.

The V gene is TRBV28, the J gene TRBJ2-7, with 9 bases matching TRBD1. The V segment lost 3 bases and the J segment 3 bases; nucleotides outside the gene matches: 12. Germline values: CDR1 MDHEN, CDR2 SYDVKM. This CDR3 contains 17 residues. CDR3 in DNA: TGTGCCAGCAGTTTGGTAGCCGGGACAGGGTATGTCTACGAGCAGTACTTC. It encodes CASSLVAGTGYVYEQYF.

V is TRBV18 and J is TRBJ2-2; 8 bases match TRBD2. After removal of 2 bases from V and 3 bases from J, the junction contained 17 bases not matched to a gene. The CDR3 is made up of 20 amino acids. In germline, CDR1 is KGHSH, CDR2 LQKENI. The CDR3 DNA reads TGTGCCAGCTCACCAATCGTAATTGCTGGGACTAGTAAAGACACCGGGGAGCTGTTTTTT. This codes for CASSPIVIAGTSKDTGELFF.

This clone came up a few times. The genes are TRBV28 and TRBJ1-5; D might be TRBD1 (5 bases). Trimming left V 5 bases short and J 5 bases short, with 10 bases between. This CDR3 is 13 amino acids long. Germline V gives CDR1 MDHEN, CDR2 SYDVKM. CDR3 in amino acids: CASSTPRDQPQHF. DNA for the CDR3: TGTGCCAGCAGTACACCCAGGGATCAGCCCCAGCATTTT.